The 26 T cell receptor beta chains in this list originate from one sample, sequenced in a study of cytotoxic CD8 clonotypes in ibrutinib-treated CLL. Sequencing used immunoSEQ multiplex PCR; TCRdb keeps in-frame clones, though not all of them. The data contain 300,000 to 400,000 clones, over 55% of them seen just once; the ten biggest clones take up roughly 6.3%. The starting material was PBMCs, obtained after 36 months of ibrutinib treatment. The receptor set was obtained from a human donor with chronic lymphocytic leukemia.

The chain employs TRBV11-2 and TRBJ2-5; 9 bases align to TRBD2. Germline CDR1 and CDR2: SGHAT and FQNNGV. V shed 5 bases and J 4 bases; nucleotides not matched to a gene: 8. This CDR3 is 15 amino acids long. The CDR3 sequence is CASSPGTSRGETQYF. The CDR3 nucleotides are TGTGCCAGCAGCCCGGGGACTAGCCGTGGAGAGACCCAGTACTTC.

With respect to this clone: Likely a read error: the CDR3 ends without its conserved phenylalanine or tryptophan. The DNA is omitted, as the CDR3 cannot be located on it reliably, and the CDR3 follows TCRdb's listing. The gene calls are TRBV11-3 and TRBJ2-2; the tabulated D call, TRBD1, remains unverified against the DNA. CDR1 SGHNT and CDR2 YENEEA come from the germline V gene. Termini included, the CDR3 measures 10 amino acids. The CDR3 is CASSPDRGWI.

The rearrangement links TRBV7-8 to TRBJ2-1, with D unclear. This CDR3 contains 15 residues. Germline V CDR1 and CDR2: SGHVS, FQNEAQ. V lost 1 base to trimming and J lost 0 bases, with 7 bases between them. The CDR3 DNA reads TGTGCCAGCAGCTTAGTGGGGTCCTCCTACAATGAGCAGTTCTTC. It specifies CASSLVGSSYNEQFF.

The CDR3 DNA is TGTGCCAGCAGCTTAGCGCCCCCTGGACAGGGGACACTCTACGAGCAGTACTTC. Its translation is CASSLAPPGQGTLYEQYF. This sequence joins TRBV7-8 and TRBJ2-7; TRBD1 agrees at 9 bases. The CDR3 loop spans 18 amino acids. The ends lost 0 bases at V and 3 bases at J; junction bases unmatched: 12. Germline V CDR1 and CDR2: SGHVS, FQNEAQ.

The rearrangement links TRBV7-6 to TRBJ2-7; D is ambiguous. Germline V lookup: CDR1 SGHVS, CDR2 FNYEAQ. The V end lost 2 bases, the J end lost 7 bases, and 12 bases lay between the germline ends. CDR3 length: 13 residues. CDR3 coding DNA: TGTGCCAGCAGCTTATCTTGGAGTTGGGAGCAGTACTTC. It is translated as CASSLSWSWEQYF.

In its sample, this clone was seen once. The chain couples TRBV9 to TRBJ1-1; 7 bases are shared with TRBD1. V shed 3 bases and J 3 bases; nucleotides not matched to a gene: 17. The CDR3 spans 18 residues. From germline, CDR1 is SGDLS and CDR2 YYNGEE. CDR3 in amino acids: CASSESIQGSGADTEAFF. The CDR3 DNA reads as TGTGCCAGCAGCGAGAGTATACAGGGGTCGGGGGCGGACACTGAAGCTTTCTTT.

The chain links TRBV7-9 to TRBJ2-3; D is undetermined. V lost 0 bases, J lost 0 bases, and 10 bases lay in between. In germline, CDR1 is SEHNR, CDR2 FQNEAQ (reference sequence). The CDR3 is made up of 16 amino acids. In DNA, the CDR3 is TGTGCCAGCAGCTTAGCACGCCAAGCGAGCACAGATACGCAGTATTTT. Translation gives CASSLARQASTDTQYF.

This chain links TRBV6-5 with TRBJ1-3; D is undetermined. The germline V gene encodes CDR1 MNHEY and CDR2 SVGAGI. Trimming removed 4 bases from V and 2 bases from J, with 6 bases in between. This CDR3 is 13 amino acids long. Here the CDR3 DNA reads TGTGCCAGCAGTTCCCGGCCTGGAAACACCATATATTTT. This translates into CASSSRPGNTIYF.

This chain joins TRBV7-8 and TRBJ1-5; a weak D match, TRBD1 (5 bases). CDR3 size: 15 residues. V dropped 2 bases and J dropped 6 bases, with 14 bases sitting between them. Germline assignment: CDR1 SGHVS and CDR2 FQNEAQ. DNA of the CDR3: TGTGCCAGCAGCTTATTAGGTACAGGCGGTCAGCCCCAGCATTTT. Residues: CASSLLGTGGQPQHF.

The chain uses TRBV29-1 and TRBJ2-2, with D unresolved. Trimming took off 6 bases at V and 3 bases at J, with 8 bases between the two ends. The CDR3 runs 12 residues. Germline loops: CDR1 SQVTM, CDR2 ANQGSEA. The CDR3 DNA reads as TGCAGCGTACTTGGGGACACCGGGGAGCTGTTTTTT. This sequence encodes CSVLGDTGELFF.

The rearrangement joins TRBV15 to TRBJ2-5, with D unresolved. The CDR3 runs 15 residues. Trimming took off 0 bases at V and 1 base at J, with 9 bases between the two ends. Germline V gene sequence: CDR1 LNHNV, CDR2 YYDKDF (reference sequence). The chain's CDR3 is CATSRDYHSQETQYF. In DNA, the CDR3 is TGTGCCACCAGCAGAGATTACCACAGCCAAGAGACCCAGTACTTC.

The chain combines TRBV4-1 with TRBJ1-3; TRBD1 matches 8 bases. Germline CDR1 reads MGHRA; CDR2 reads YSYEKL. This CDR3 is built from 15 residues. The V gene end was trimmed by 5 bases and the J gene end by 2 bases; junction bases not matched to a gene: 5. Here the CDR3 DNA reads TGCGCCAGCAGCTCCGCGACAGGGGCTGGAAACACCATATATTTT. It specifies CASSSATGAGNTIYF.

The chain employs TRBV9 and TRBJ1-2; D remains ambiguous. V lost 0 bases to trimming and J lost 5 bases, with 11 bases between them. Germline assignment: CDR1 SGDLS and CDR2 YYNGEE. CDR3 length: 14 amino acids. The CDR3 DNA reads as TGTGCCAGCAGCGTAGGCAGGAACCATTATGGCTACACCTTC. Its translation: CASSVGRNHYGYTF.

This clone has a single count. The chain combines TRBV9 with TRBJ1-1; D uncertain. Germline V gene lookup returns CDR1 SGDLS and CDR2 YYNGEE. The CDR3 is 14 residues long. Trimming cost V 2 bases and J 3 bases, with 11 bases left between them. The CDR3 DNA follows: TGTGCCAGCAGCGTCATCGCTCGGGACACTGAAGCTTTCTTT. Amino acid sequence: CASSVIARDTEAFF.

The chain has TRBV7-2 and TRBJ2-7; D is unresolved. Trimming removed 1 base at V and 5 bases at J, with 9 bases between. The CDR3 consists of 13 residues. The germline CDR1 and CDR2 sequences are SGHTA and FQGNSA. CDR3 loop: CASSLGLGDEQYF. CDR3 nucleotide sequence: TGTGCCAGCAGCTTAGGGTTGGGCGACGAGCAGTACTTC.

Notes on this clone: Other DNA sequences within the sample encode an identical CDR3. The CDR3 nucleotides are TGCGCCAGCAGCCCCGGGGACAGGGGTTACGAGCAGTACTTC. Translation gives CASSPGDRGYEQYF. V usage is TRBV5-1 and J usage is TRBJ2-7, with TRBD1 identical over 10 bases. CDR3 length: 14 amino acids. V lost 4 bases and J lost 4; bases outside the gene matches: 5. CDR1 and CDR2 (germline): SGHRS, YFSETQ.

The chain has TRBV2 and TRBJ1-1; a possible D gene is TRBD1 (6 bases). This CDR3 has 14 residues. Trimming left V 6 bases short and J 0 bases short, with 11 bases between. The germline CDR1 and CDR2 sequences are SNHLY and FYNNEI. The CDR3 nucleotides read TGTGCCAGCAGAAAAGGACAGATGAACACTGAAGCTTTCTTT. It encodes CASRKGQMNTEAFF.

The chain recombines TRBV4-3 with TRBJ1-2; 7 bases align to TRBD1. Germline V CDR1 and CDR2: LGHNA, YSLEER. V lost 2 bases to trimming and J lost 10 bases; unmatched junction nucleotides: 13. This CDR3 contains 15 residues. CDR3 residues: CASSQQTTLQGDYTF. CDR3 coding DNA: TGCGCCAGCAGCCAACAAACCACGTTGCAGGGGGACTACACCTTC.

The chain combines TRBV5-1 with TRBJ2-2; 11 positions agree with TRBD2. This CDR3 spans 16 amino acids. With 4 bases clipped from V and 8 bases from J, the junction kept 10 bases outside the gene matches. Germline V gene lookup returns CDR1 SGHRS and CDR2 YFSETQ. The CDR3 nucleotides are TGCGCCAGCAGCGGCCTGACTAGCGGGGTACTTGGGGAGCTGTTTTTT. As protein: CASSGLTSGVLGELFF. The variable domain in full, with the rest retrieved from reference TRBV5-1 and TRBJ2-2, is KAGVTQTPRYLIKTRGQQVTLSCSPISGHRSVSWYQQTPGQGLQFLFEYFSETQRNKGNFPGRFSGRQFSNSRSEMNVSTLELGDSALYLCASSGLTSGVLGELFFGEGSRLTVL.

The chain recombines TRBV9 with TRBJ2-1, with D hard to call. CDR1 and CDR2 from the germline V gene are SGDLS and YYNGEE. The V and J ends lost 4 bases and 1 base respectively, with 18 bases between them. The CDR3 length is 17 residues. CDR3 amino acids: CASSPRRHARSYNEQFF. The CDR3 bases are TGTGCCAGCAGCCCTCGACGGCACGCCAGGTCCTACAATGAGCAGTTCTTC. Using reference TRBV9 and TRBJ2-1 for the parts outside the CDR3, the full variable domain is DSGVTQTPKHLITATGQRVTLRCSPRSGDLSVYWYQQSLDQGLQFLIQYYNGEERAKGNILERFSAQQFPDLHSELNLSSLELGDSALYFCASSPRRHARSYNEQFFGPGTRLTVL.

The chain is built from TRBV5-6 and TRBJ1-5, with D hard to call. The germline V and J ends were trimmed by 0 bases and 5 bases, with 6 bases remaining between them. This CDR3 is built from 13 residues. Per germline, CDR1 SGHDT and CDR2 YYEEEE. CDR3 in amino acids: CASSLVGDQPQHF. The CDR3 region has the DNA TGTGCCAGCAGCTTGGTTGGTGATCAGCCCCAGCATTTT.

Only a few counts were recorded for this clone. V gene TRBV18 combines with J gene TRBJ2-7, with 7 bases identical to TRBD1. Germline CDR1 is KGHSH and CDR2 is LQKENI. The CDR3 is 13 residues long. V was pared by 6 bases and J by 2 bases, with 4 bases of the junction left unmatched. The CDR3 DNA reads TGTGCCAGCTCCCGACAGGGCCCCTACGAGCAGTACTTC. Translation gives CASSRQGPYEQYF.

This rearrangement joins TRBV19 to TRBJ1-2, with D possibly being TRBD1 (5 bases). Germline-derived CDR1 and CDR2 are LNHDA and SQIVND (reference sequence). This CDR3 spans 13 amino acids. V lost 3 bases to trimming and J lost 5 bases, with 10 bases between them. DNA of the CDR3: TGTGCCAGTAGTATCGCGACAGCTTATGGCTACACCTTC. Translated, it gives CASSIATAYGYTF.

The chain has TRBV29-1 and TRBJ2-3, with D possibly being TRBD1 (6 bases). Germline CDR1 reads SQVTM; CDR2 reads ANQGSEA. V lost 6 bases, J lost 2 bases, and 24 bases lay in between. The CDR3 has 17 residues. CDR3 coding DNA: TGCAGCGTAGTACCCTCCCCCCAGGGGTGGAACACAGATACGCAGTATTTT. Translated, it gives CSVVPSPQGWNTDTQYF.

The CDR3 DNA follows: TGCGCCAGCAGCCAAGGGTCCGGGGAGCTGTTTTTT. Residues: CASSQGSGELFF. The V gene is TRBV4-3, the J gene TRBJ2-2, with D uncertain. Germline V gene lookup returns CDR1 LGHNA and CDR2 YSLEER. The CDR3 runs 12 residues. V was pared by 1 base and J by 6 bases, with 3 bases between.

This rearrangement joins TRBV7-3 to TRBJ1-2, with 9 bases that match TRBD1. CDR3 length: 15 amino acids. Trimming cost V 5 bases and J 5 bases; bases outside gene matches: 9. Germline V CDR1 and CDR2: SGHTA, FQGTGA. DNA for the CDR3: TGTGCCAGCAGCCCTAAGGGAGGGACAGGGTATGGCTACACCTTC. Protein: CASSPKGGTGYGYTF.